One sample yielded the 31 T cell receptor beta chains listed below, sequenced in a study of blood T cell repertoires in COVID-19. Generated by immunoSEQ multiplex PCR, the TCRdb table keeps only in-frame clones and is missing some. The sample lists about 80,000 clones, around 83% occurring once. Sequencing used peripheral blood. The receptors stem from an elderly man with active or convalescent COVID-19.

The chain links TRBV5-1 to TRBJ2-5; a possible D gene is TRBD2 (5 bases). The germline V gene encodes CDR1 SGHRS and CDR2 YFSETQ. This CDR3 spans 14 amino acids. Between the trimmed V and J ends, which lost 7 bases and 4 bases, there was a span of 17 bases. The CDR3, as DNA: TGCGCCAGCCAAGAAGGGTCTAGCTCAGAGACCCAGTACTTC. Residues: CASQEGSSSETQYF. Supplemented by reference TRBV5-1 and TRBJ2-5, the full variable domain reads KAGVTQTPRYLIKTRGQQVTLSCSPISGHRSVSWYQQTPGQGLQFLFEYFSETQRNKGNFPGRFSGRQFSNSRSEMNVSTLELGDSALYLCASQEGSSSETQYFGPGTRLLVL.

This clone has a single count. The chain is built from TRBV5-1 and TRBJ2-5; 8 bases map to TRBD2. The V segment lost 0 bases and the J segment 2 bases; nucleotides outside the gene matches: 3. Germline assignment: CDR1 SGHRS and CDR2 YFSETQ. There are 15 residues in the CDR3. CDR3 residues: CASSLVAGQQETQYF. Written as DNA, the CDR3 is TGCGCCAGCAGCTTGGTAGCGGGACAACAAGAGACCCAGTACTTC.

The J gene is TRBJ1-1, the V gene TRBV20-1; no reliable D call. Germline CDR1 is DFQATT and CDR2 is SNEGSKA (reference sequence). Trimming stripped 3 bases from V and 0 bases from J, with 11 bases between. The CDR3 totals 14 residues. The CDR3 protein is CSASPGGMNTEAFF. CDR3 in DNA: TGCAGTGCTAGTCCAGGTGGTATGAACACTGAAGCTTTCTTT.

This chain uses TRBV6-5 with TRBJ1-2; a weak D match, TRBD1 (6 bases). The germline CDR1 and CDR2 sequences are MNHEY and SVGAGI. The CDR3 spans 15 residues. V was cut by 0 bases and J by 0 bases, with 8 bases left in between. This CDR3 is CASSYSRGSNYGYTF. CDR3 nucleotides: TGTGCCAGCAGTTACTCCAGGGGATCTAACTATGGCTACACCTTC.

The chain uses TRBV29-1 and TRBJ1-2; TRBD1 aligns across 9 bases. J was trimmed by 1 base and V by 7 bases; bases with no gene match: 7. The CDR3 runs 14 residues. Per the germline V gene, CDR1 is SQVTM and CDR2 is ANQGSEA. This CDR3 reads CSAGTGTINYGYTF. As DNA, the CDR3 is TGCAGCGCCGGGACAGGGACGATTAACTATGGCTACACCTTC.

The chain links TRBV6-1 to TRBJ1-2; D may be TRBD1 (5 bases). Trimming left V 5 bases short and J 3 bases short, with 16 bases between. The CDR3 has 15 residues. In germline, CDR1 is MNHNS, CDR2 SASEGT. The DNA for the CDR3 is TGTGCCAGCAGTTTTCCCTCAGACAGTGACTATGGCTACACCTTC. Protein sequence: CASSFPSDSDYGYTF.

The J gene is TRBJ2-5, the V gene TRBV6-6, with D possibly TRBD2 on 5 matching bases. The germline gives CDR1 MNHNY, CDR2 SVGAGI (reference sequence). Trimming removed 7 bases from V and 5 bases from J, with 23 bases in between. The CDR3 loop spans 16 amino acids. The CDR3 coding sequence is TGTGCCAGCAAGTTGGCCCCAGTGGGAGATGGTGAGACCCAGTACTTC. Protein: CASKLAPVGDGETQYF.

This clone appeared once. J is TRBJ1-2 and V is TRBV5-4; D not certain. Trimming took 0 bases from V and 4 from J, leaving 7 bases between them. The CDR3 is made up of 13 amino acids. CDR1 and CDR2 from the germline V gene are SGHNT and YYREEE (reference sequence). This chain's CDR3 is CASSLENSYGYTF. CDR3 in DNA: TGTGCCAGCAGCTTGGAGAACAGCTATGGCTACACCTTC.

The chain uses TRBV11-2 and TRBJ2-7; tentatively, D is TRBD1 (5 bases). Germline-derived CDR1 and CDR2 are SGHAT and FQNNGV. Trimming removed 4 bases from V and 0 bases from J, with 10 bases in between. CDR3 length equals 14 residues. The CDR3 DNA reads TGTGCCAGCAGCTCGTCGACAGCCTCCTACGAGCAGTACTTC. Translated, it gives CASSSSTASYEQYF.

The rearrangement uses TRBV6-6 and TRBJ1-1; 8 bases map to TRBD1. The CDR3 consists of 16 residues. Germline V gene data show CDR1 as MNHNY and CDR2 as SVGAGI (reference sequence). V gave up 4 bases and J gave up 0 bases; unmatched junction bases: 7. CDR3 loop: CASSLDRARMNTEAFF. The CDR3 DNA is TGTGCCAGCAGTTTGGACAGGGCGAGGATGAACACTGAAGCTTTCTTT.

The rearrangement joins TRBV29-1 to TRBJ2-7; TRBD1 is a possible D gene (7 bases). Deletions cut 7 bases from V and 6 bases from J, with 16 bases between. Germline V gene sequence: CDR1 SQVTM, CDR2 ANQGSEA. CDR3 length: 12 amino acids. Written as DNA, the CDR3 is TGCAGCGGCGAGGAGGGGGCTGGCGAGCAGTACTTC. The encoded protein is CSGEEGAGEQYF.

V gene TRBV2 combines with J gene TRBJ2-5; D gene unclear. The CDR3 spans 13 residues. Germline CDR1 and CDR2: SNHLY and FYNNEI. V gave up 5 bases and J gave up 5 bases, with 12 bases separating them. The CDR3 nucleotides read TGTGCCAGCAGTCCATACCGGGTGGAGACCCAGTACTTC. Translation: CASSPYRVETQYF.

This clone was recorded only once. The chain links TRBV29-1 to TRBJ1-1; 7 bases agree with TRBD1. Germline CDR1 and CDR2: SQVTM and ANQGSEA. CDR3 length: 12 residues. J lost 3 bases, V lost 6 bases, and 4 bases had no gene match. CDR3 in DNA: TGCAGCGTCCAAGACAGGGACACTGAAGCTTTCTTT. Amino acids: CSVQDRDTEAFF. Supplemented by reference TRBV29-1 and TRBJ1-1, the full variable domain reads SAVISQKPSRDICQRGTSLTIQCQVDSQVTMMFWYRQQPGQSLTLIATANQGSEATYESGFVIDKFPISRPNLTFSTLTVSNMSPEDSSIYLCSVQDRDTEAFFGQGTRLTVV.

The chain joins TRBV7-9 to TRBJ2-1; D remains unclear. Trimming took 3 bases from V and 0 from J, leaving 3 bases between them. CDR1 is SEHNR and CDR2 is FQNEAQ in the germline V gene (reference sequence). The CDR3 has 13 residues. As DNA, the CDR3 is TGTGCCAGCAGCTTTAGCTCCTACAATGAGCAGTTCTTC. It is translated as CASSFSSYNEQFF. The full variable domain, with the rest looked up from reference TRBV7-9 and TRBJ2-1, is DTGVSQNPRHKITKRGQNVTFRCDPISEHNRLYWYRQTLGQGPEFLTYFQNEAQLEKSRLLSDRFSAERPKGSFSTLEIQRTEQGDSAMYLCASSFSSYNEQFFGPGTRLTVL.

V gene TRBV5-4 combines with J gene TRBJ1-1, with D possibly matching TRBD1 (6 bases). The germline V gene has CDR1 SGHNT and CDR2 YYREEE (reference sequence). The length of the CDR3 is 14 residues. V was clipped by 3 bases and J by 11 bases, with 20 bases between them. CDR3: CASSSPRGSRVAFF. The CDR3 DNA reads TGTGCCAGCAGCTCCCCCAGGGGCAGTCGCGTGGCTTTCTTT.

The rearrangement joins TRBV5-1 to TRBJ2-2, with TRBD2 matching 7 bases. Trimming cost V 3 bases and J 2 bases; bases outside gene matches: 7. This CDR3 region has 16 residues. CDR1 and CDR2 from the germline V gene are SGHRS and YFSETQ. Here the CDR3 DNA reads TGCGCCAGCAGCTCAGCCGGGACTACCAACACCGGGGAGCTGTTTTTT. It specifies CASSSAGTTNTGELFF.

The chain joins TRBV5-1 to TRBJ2-7, with a tentative D call TRBD2 (5 bases). Germline V gene sequence: CDR1 SGHRS, CDR2 YFSETQ. The germline V and J ends were trimmed by 0 bases and 0 bases, with 10 bases remaining between them. The length of the CDR3 is 15 residues. CDR3 nucleotides: TGCGCCAGCAGCTTGGCCGAGGGTAGCTCCTACGAGCAGTACTTC. It yields the protein CASSLAEGSSYEQYF.

The sample holds one count of this clone. This sequence joins TRBV7-7 and TRBJ2-1; 9 bases map to TRBD2. The length of the CDR3 is 17 residues. V was pared by 5 bases and J by 6 bases, with 14 bases of the junction left unmatched. Germline V lookup: CDR1 SSHAT, CDR2 FNYEAQ (reference sequence). CDR3 sequence: CASSPSIGGLASNEQFF. The CDR3 DNA is TGTGCCAGCAGCCCTAGTATTGGGGGACTAGCATCCAATGAGCAGTTCTTC.

The V and J genes are TRBV14 and TRBJ2-5; TRBD1 matches 8 bases. This CDR3 comprises 15 residues. Germline assignment: CDR1 SGHDN and CDR2 FVKESK. V shed 3 bases and J 0 bases; nucleotides not matched to a gene: 3. The CDR3, as DNA: TGTGCCAGCAGCCAGGGACAGGTGTACCAAGAGACCCAGTACTTC. Protein sequence: CASSQGQVYQETQYF.

The chain joins TRBV28 to TRBJ1-2, with D perhaps TRBD1 (6 bases). The V end lost 5 bases, the J end lost 6 bases, and 25 bases lay between the germline ends. This CDR3 region has 17 residues. Germline V gene lookup returns CDR1 MDHEN and CDR2 SYDVKM. CDR3 coding DNA: TGTGCCAGCAGTCCCCCCGGGGGGCCCATCCAGGTAGATGGCTACACCTTC. Protein product: CASSPPGGPIQVDGYTF.

This clone was recorded a few times. This chain connects TRBV4-2 to TRBJ1-2; D is possibly TRBD1 (6 bases). Trimming stripped 1 base from V and 4 bases from J, with 13 bases between. CDR1 LGHNA and CDR2 YNFKEQ come from the germline V gene. There are 15 residues in the CDR3. CDR3 bases: TGTGCCAGCAGCCAAGCTAGGGGGAACGCCTATGGCTACACCTTC. It codes for CASSQARGNAYGYTF.

This chain joins TRBV5-1 and TRBJ1-1, with 9 bases identical to TRBD1. This CDR3 comprises 14 residues. With V trimmed by 3 bases and J by 5 bases, 5 bases remained unmatched. The V gene's germline CDR1 is SGHRS and CDR2 YFSETQ. The CDR3 bases are TGCGCCAGCAGCTGGGGACAGGGAGGAACTGAAGCTTTCTTT. Protein: CASSWGQGGTEAFF.

This chain connects TRBV5-4 to TRBJ2-5; 7 positions match TRBD1. The germline V gene has CDR1 SGHNT and CDR2 YYREEE (reference sequence). The trim removed 0 bases at V and 1 base at J, leaving 6 bases unmatched. CDR3 length: 16 residues. DNA of the CDR3: TGTGCCAGCAGCTTGGCTGGTGGGACAGTCCAAGAGACCCAGTACTTC. It codes for CASSLAGGTVQETQYF. Filled out from reference TRBV5-4 and TRBJ2-5, the complete variable domain reads ETGVTQSPTHLIKTRGQQVTLRCSSQSGHNTVSWYQQALGQGPQFIFQYYREEENGRGNFPPRFSGLQFPNYSSELNVNALELDDSALYLCASSLAGGTVQETQYFGPGTRLLVL.

The chain is built from TRBV5-5 and TRBJ1-5, with D possibly being TRBD1 (5 bases). V was shortened by 4 bases and J by 5 bases, with 13 bases between the two germline ends. CDR1 and CDR2 from the germline V gene are SGHKS and YYEKEE (reference sequence). CDR3 length: 14 amino acids. The CDR3 DNA follows: TGTGCCAGCAGCGCAGGGTATGTGGATCAGCCCCAGCATTTT. Amino acid sequence: CASSAGYVDQPQHF.

The chain employs TRBV11-3 and TRBJ2-7; tentative D call: TRBD2 (6 bases). V gave up 6 bases and J gave up 6 bases, with 18 bases separating them. The CDR3 is made up of 14 amino acids. In germline, CDR1 is SGHNT, CDR2 YENEEA. The CDR3, as DNA: TGTGCCAGCAGTCTCACGTCGGGGGTAGGCGAGCAGTACTTC. As protein: CASSLTSGVGEQYF.

The sample holds one count of this clone. This chain joins TRBV7-9 and TRBJ1-5; D remains ambiguous. Germline values: CDR1 SEHNR, CDR2 FQNEAQ (reference sequence). CDR3 length: 14 amino acids. Trimming left V 1 base short and J 7 bases short, with 11 bases between. CDR3 amino acids: CASSLEGDKQPQHF. In nucleotides, the CDR3 is TGTGCCAGCAGCTTAGAGGGAGATAAACAGCCCCAGCATTTT.

This clone was recorded once. The rearrangement links TRBV4-3 to TRBJ2-1; maybe TRBD1 (6 bases). The CDR3 totals 17 residues. Trimming cost V 5 bases and J 5 bases, with 22 bases left between them. Germline V gene data show CDR1 as LGHNA and CDR2 as YSLEER. The CDR3 region has the DNA TGCGCCAGCAGCTCCCGGATGAGGCAGGACAGACACAATGAGCAGTTCTTC. Translated: CASSSRMRQDRHNEQFF.

This chain connects TRBV28 to TRBJ1-1, with D perhaps matching TRBD1 (5 bases). Looked up from germline, CDR1 is MDHEN and CDR2 is SYDVKM. There are 15 residues in the CDR3. Trimming stripped 3 bases from V and 3 bases from J, with 14 bases between. The CDR3 here is CASSLRGRGDTEAFF. Here the CDR3 DNA reads TGTGCCAGCAGTTTGAGAGGAAGGGGTGACACTGAAGCTTTCTTT.

This clone was seen a few times. The chain is built from TRBV4-3 and TRBJ1-5; D is ambiguous. Trimming stripped 2 bases from V and 2 bases from J, with 7 bases between. The CDR3 is made up of 14 amino acids. Germline V gene data show CDR1 as LGHNA and CDR2 as YSLEER. CDR3 coding DNA: TGCGCCAGCAGCCAATTGGGCCGCAATCAGCCCCAGCATTTT. Protein: CASSQLGRNQPQHF.

This chain uses TRBV11-3 with TRBJ1-1, with D tentatively TRBD1 (6 bases). The CDR3 runs to 15 residues. The V end was cut by 1 base, the J end by 4 bases, with 13 bases between. CDR1 is SGHNT, CDR2 YENEEA, per germline. CDR3 sequence (DNA): TGTGCCAGCAGCTTAGGAGGGGTAGGGGGCACTGAAGCTTTCTTT. Translating gives CASSLGGVGGTEAFF.

V and J are TRBV7-9 and TRBJ2-2; TRBD1 aligns across 8 bases. Germline CDR1 is SEHNR and CDR2 is FQNEAQ (reference sequence). The CDR3 consists of 14 residues. Trimming at V came to 9 bases and at J to 1 base, leaving 4 bases not matched to a gene. The CDR3 region has the DNA TGTGCCAGAACCGGGACAGGGAACACCGGGGAGCTGTTTTTT. It specifies CARTGTGNTGELFF. The complete variable domain, with remaining parts taken from reference TRBV7-9 and TRBJ2-2, reads DTGVSQNPRHKITKRGQNVTFRCDPISEHNRLYWYRQTLGQGPEFLTYFQNEAQLEKSRLLSDRFSAERPKGSFSTLEIQRTEQGDSAMYLCARTGTGNTGELFFGEGSRLTVL.